These 16 T cell receptor beta chains came from one sample sequenced in a study of neurological immune-mediated disorders. TCRdb ran MiXCR on the 5' RACE reads and lists one entry per CDR3 protein. The data contain 60,000 or so distinct CDR3 sequences, about 3.7% of them singletons. Sequencing was performed on PBMCs. All receptors come from a woman aged 60-75 years with multiple sclerosis.

This clonotype occurred many times. This chain joins TRBV6-5 and TRBJ2-1, with a tentative D call TRBD1 (7 bases). Germline values: CDR1 MNHEY, CDR2 SVGAGI. V was pared by 11 bases and J by 3 bases, with 14 bases between. There are 13 residues in the CDR3. CDR3 residues: CASRGAGYNEQFF. The CDR3 bases are TGTGCCTCCAGGGGGGCGGGCTACAATGAGCAGTTCTTC.

This clonotype was picked up many times. The V gene is TRBV27, the J gene TRBJ2-3; no clear D gene. The CDR3 is 15 residues long. Germline loops: CDR1 MNHEY, CDR2 SMNVEV (reference sequence). V was pared by 6 bases and J by 5 bases, with 18 bases between. CDR3 nucleotide sequence: TGTGCCAGCAGGAAAAACTACCCCACGGGAGATACGCAGTATTTT. It specifies CASRKNYPTGDTQYF.

There are many counts of this clonotype. The chain couples TRBV12-3 or TRBV12-4 to TRBJ2-7, with 10 bases lining up with TRBD1. The V segment lost 4 bases and the J segment 2 bases; nucleotides outside the gene matches: 5. The CDR3 has 15 amino acids. The CDR3 DNA reads as TGTGCCAGCAGTTACCCGGGACAGGGGACCTACGAGCAGTACTTC. It yields the protein CASSYPGQGTYEQYF.

This clonotype was detected ten times or more. J is TRBJ1-1 and V is TRBV6-5; the match to TRBD1 covers 10 bases. Trimming took 0 bases from V and 3 from J; bases not matched to a gene: 1. Germline loops: CDR1 MNHEY, CDR2 SVGAGI. This CDR3 spans 15 amino acids. The CDR3 DNA is TGTGCCAGCAGTTACTCCGGGACAGGGGACACTGAAGCTTTCTTT. As protein: CASSYSGTGDTEAFF.

Ten or more counts support this clonotype. The V and J genes are TRBV28 and TRBJ1-5; 7 bases align to TRBD1. CDR1 is MDHEN, CDR2 SYDVKM, per germline. The junction had 13 bases not matched to a gene; V was cut back by 6 bases and J by 5 bases. The CDR3 runs 16 residues. The CDR3 DNA follows: TGTGCCAGCAGCTCCGCCATGACAGGGTTGGATCAGCCCCAGCATTTT. Amino acid sequence: CASSSAMTGLDQPQHF.

This clonotype was detected many times. The gene calls are TRBV5-1 and TRBJ1-1; 9 bases are a match to TRBD1. Germline-derived CDR1 and CDR2 are SGHRS and YFSETQ. The CDR3 has 16 amino acids. J was trimmed by 6 bases and V by 3 bases; bases with no gene match: 12. CDR3 bases: TGCGCCAGCAGCTCCAGGACGGGACAGGGTGGCGCTGAAGCTTTCTTT. Residues: CASSSRTGQGGAEAFF.

This clonotype was counted many times. The rearrangement uses TRBV20-1 and TRBJ1-2; D perhaps matches TRBD1 (5 bases). V was cut by 0 bases and J by 8 bases, with 19 bases left in between. The CDR3 is made up of 15 amino acids. Germline V lookup: CDR1 DFQATT, CDR2 SNEGSKA (reference sequence). This chain's CDR3 is CSARDQAGMVTGYTF. The CDR3 nucleotides read TGCAGTGCTAGAGATCAAGCAGGGATGGTTACGGGCTACACCTTC.

This clonotype was detected ten times or more. The chain has TRBV5-6 and TRBJ2-1; D may correspond to TRBD1 or TRBD2 (5 bases each). Germline V CDR1 and CDR2: SGHDT, YYEEEE. The CDR3 is 15 amino acids. The V and J ends lost 1 base and 9 bases respectively, with 17 bases between them. The CDR3 sequence: CASSLPLTGGREQFF. The CDR3 nucleotides are TGTGCCAGCAGCTTGCCTTTGACTGGGGGTCGTGAGCAGTTCTTC.

Many counts were recorded for this clonotype. This chain uses TRBV6-2 or TRBV6-3 with TRBJ2-3; D may be TRBD2 (5 bases). Germline-derived CDR1 and CDR2 are MNHEY and SVGEGT. The CDR3 has 16 amino acids. Trimming took off 0 bases at V and 5 bases at J, with 15 bases between the two ends. CDR3 sequence: CASSYSGRGPIDTQYF. The CDR3 nucleotides are TGTGCCAGCAGTTACTCTGGTCGCGGGCCTATAGATACGCAGTATTTT.

The sample holds many counts of this clonotype. The gene calls are TRBV29-1 and TRBJ1-1, with D perhaps TRBD1 (6 bases). Per germline, CDR1 SQVTM and CDR2 ANQGSEA. The CDR3 runs to 14 residues. Trimming removed 0 bases at V and 4 bases at J, with 12 bases between. This CDR3 is CSVEEQGRGTEAFF. The CDR3 nucleotides read TGCAGCGTTGAAGAACAGGGTCGGGGCACTGAAGCTTTCTTT.

The sample holds many counts of this clonotype. The V call is TRBV10-3, the J call TRBJ2-3; 13 bases fit TRBD2. V gave up 7 bases and J gave up 10 bases; unmatched junction bases: 8. The CDR3 totals 14 residues. Germline-derived CDR1 and CDR2 are ENHRY and SYGVKD. CDR3 in amino acids: CAITRGTSGNSQYF. CDR3 DNA sequence: TGTGCCATCACTCGGGGGACTAGCGGGAACTCGCAGTATTTT.

This clonotype was seen repeatedly, ten times or more. The chain recombines TRBV6-2 or TRBV6-3 with TRBJ2-1, with 8 nucleotides matching TRBD2. This CDR3 is 17 amino acids long. Germline CDR1 MNHEY, CDR2 SVGEGT. Losses at the gene ends were 0 bases for V and 4 bases for J; bases not matched to a gene: 8. In nucleotides, the CDR3 is TGTGCCAGCAGTTACTCCCCGGTTAGCGGGGTGTACAATGAGCAGTTCTTC. Encoded protein: CASSYSPVSGVYNEQFF.

This clonotype was counted many times. This chain joins TRBV12-3 or TRBV12-4 and TRBJ2-1, with 7 bases that match TRBD2. After removal of 2 bases from V and 13 bases from J, the junction contained 8 bases not matched to a gene. The CDR3 is 13 residues long. The DNA of the CDR3 is TGTGCCAGCAGTTTACCTAGCGGAGGAAAACAGTTCTTC. Residues: CASSLPSGGKQFF.

This clonotype was recorded many times. The chain recombines TRBV20-1 with TRBJ2-5; maybe TRBD1 (6 bases). Germline V gives CDR1 DFQATT, CDR2 SNEGSKA (reference sequence). V lost 0 bases and J lost 5, with 16 bases in between. The CDR3 is 15 residues long. The CDR3 reads CSARDAQGHGETQYF. CDR3 in DNA: TGCAGTGCTAGAGATGCGCAGGGGCACGGGGAGACCCAGTACTTC.

This clonotype appeared many times. The chain joins TRBV20-1 to TRBJ2-3, with TRBD2 identical over 10 bases. From germline, CDR1 is DFQATT and CDR2 SNEGSKA (reference sequence). After removal of 0 bases from V and 4 bases from J, the junction contained 4 bases not matched to a gene. There are 15 residues in the CDR3. CDR3 sequence reads: CSAREAGGGADTQYF. The CDR3 coding sequence is TGCAGTGCTAGAGAAGCGGGGGGGGGTGCAGATACGCAGTATTTT.

This clonotype appeared many times. For the CDR3, the DNA is TGTGCCAGCGGTCGGACTCTCACAGATACGCAGTATTTT. Amino acids: CASGRTLTDTQYF. The chain employs TRBV12-3 or TRBV12-4 and TRBJ2-3; D is perhaps TRBD2 (5 bases). The CDR3 length is 13 residues. With 8 bases removed from V and 2 bases from J, the gap between germline ends came to 11 bases.